This T cell receptor (beta chain) emerged from a study of PD-1 blockade in mismatch repair-deficient tumors. Overall study context: Patients had approximately 12 mismatch repair-deficient cancer types and were previously treated and progressing. Regarding the study as a whole: Tumor-resident clones, often absent from pretreatment blood, expanded after pembrolizumab and then contracted.

This clone was detected only once. Its antigen is undetermined. TCRdb's copy holds only in-frame clones and misses some; the assay was immunoSEQ multiplex PCR. The data show about 79,000 clones, 65% to 85% seen once. V shed 1 base and J 4 bases; nucleotides not matched to a gene: 2. This CDR3 is 14 amino acids long. Per the germline V gene, CDR1 is SGHKS and CDR2 is YYEKEE (reference sequence). The source of this sequence is an adult with mismatch repair-deficient cancer. The specimen comprised peripheral blood, sampled 44 weeks after starting pembrolizumab. The chain couples TRBV5-5 to TRBJ2-5, with TRBD1 identical over 9 bases. This CDR3 is CASSLRQGGETQYF. DNA of the CDR3: TGTGCCAGCAGCTTGAGACAGGGGGGAGAGACCCAGTACTTC.